Below, 9 T cell receptor beta chains from the same sample are listed, as sequenced in a study of T cell repertoires in cytomegalovirus infection (dated by TCRdb to the late 2010s). The sequencing machine was an Illumina HiSeq 1500. The public reads were reprocessed in TCRdb via fastp at Q25 and MiXCR, keeping in-frame beta chains. Rows with a matching CDR3 protein are joined into one entry that keeps the most common DNA and genes. Counted in this sample were 350,000 to 550,000 distinct CDR3 sequences; around 32% of them appeared once. Around 13% of the sample is taken by the ten largest. Sequenced input: PBMCs. These receptors all stem from a human donor in good health (CMV status not recorded). Some clones in this sample may be carry-over from other donors' samples.

This clonotype was detected many times. The rearrangement joins TRBV12-3 or TRBV12-4 to TRBJ2-1; 9 bases match TRBD1. The CDR3 loop spans 15 amino acids. With V trimmed by 3 bases and J by 8 bases, 8 bases remained unmatched. CDR3 nucleotides: TGTGCCAGCAGTTTTGACAGGGGGAATTCAGATGAGCAGTTCTTC. Amino acids: CASSFDRGNSDEQFF.

This clonotype has a count of ten or more. This chain uses TRBV7-2 with TRBJ1-2; D is unclear. CDR1 is SGHTA, CDR2 FQGNSA, per germline. CDR3 length: 12 residues. Trimming removed 5 bases from V and 4 bases from J, with 8 bases in between. The CDR3 DNA is TGTGCCAGCAGCCAGACAACCTATGGCTACACCTTC. The encoded protein is CASSQTTYGYTF.

This clonotype occurred a few times. The genes are TRBV7-9 and TRBJ2-1; a weak D match, TRBD1 (6 bases). Trimming removed 5 bases from V and 8 bases from J, with 13 bases in between. This CDR3 contains 13 residues. The V gene's germline CDR1 is SEHNR and CDR2 FQNEAQ (reference sequence). CDR3 loop: CASSIRQVDEQFF. As DNA, the CDR3 is TGTGCCAGCAGCATCCGACAGGTTGATGAGCAGTTCTTC.

The rearrangement uses TRBV2 and TRBJ1-6; D is perhaps TRBD1 (6 bases). From germline, CDR1 is SNHLY and CDR2 FYNNEI. V dropped 6 bases and J dropped 4 bases, with 22 bases sitting between them. CDR3 length: 18 residues. CDR3 sequence (DNA): TGTGCCAGCAGACCCACCAGACAGGCCCGGGGGTATAATTCACCCCTCCACTTT. It codes for CASRPTRQARGYNSPLHF.

By share, this clonotype ranks as hyperexpanded. This rearrangement joins TRBV7-2 to TRBJ2-1; no clear D. Trimming took 5 bases from V and 7 from J, leaving 15 bases between them. The CDR3 consists of 14 residues. CDR1 is SGHTA and CDR2 is FQGNSA in the germline V gene. The CDR3 spells CASSPGLLNNEQFF. CDR3 nucleotides: TGTGCCAGCAGCCCGGGTCTACTCAATAATGAGCAGTTCTTC.

This clonotype came up many times. The chain carries TRBV5-6 and TRBJ2-7; the D gene is possibly TRBD1 (6 bases). The CDR3 loop spans 12 amino acids. The V gene lost 5 bases and the J gene lost 0 bases, with 6 bases spanning the gap. Germline V gene data show CDR1 as SGHDT and CDR2 as YYEEEE. DNA of the CDR3: TGTGCCAGCAGGGACAGCTCCTACGAGCAGTACTTC. Amino acid sequence: CASRDSSYEQYF.

The chain joins TRBV25-1 to TRBJ2-2, with D unclear. V was clipped by 8 bases and J by 6 bases, with 13 bases between them. In germline, CDR1 is MGHDK, CDR2 SYGVNS. The CDR3 is 13 amino acids. The CDR3 reads CASLESGAGELFF. The DNA of the CDR3 is TGTGCCAGCCTTGAGTCAGGCGCCGGGGAGCTGTTTTTT.

This clonotype was counted a few times. V and J are TRBV6-1 and TRBJ2-5; TRBD2 aligns across 12 bases. The CDR3 is made up of 14 amino acids. Germline CDR1 reads MNHNS; CDR2 reads SASEGT. Trimming removed 9 bases from V and 3 bases from J; junction bases left unmatched: 5. CDR3 sequence (DNA): TGTGCCAGTGCTAGCGGGGGGGCCGAAGAGACCCAGTACTTC. It yields the protein CASASGGAEETQYF.

The V and J genes are TRBV11-2 and TRBJ1-1; tentatively, D is TRBD1 (6 bases). Germline values: CDR1 SGHAT, CDR2 FQNNGV. This CDR3 has 12 residues. V lost 1 base to trimming and J lost 10 bases, with 10 bases between them. The CDR3 loop is CASSLGGGAAFF. CDR3 DNA: TGTGCCAGCAGCTTAGGAGGGGGGGCAGCTTTCTTT.